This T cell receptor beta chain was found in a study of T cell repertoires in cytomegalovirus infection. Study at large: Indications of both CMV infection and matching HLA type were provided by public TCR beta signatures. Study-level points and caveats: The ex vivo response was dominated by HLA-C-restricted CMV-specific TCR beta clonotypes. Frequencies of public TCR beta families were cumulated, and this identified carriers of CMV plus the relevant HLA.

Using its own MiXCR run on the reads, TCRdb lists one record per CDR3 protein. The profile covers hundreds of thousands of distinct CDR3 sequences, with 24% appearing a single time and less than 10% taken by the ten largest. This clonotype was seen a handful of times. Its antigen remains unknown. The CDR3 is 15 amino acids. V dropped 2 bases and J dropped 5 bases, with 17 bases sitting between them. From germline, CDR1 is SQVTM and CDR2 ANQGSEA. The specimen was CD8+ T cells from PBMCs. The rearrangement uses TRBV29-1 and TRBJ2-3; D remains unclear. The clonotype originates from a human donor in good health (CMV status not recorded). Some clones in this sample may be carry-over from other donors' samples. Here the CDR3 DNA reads TGCAGCGTTGAAACCCCAGGTATAATCATAGATACGCAGTATTTT. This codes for CSVETPGIIIDTQYF.